Below, 25 T cell receptor beta chains from the same sample are listed, as sequenced in a study of shared clonotypes between healthy human individuals (dated by TCRdb to the early 2020s). Receptor libraries were prepared by the immunoSEQ multiplex PCR assay. In TCRdb, the immuneACCESS table is reduced to in-frame sequences with V and J assigned. These tables do not hold every clone; where another copy was compared, an unresolved V gene accounts for under half, and the others remain unexplained. Counted in this sample were approximately 2.3 million clones; 85% to 95% of them appeared once. The ten largest make up 0.39% of the sample. The specimen sequenced was naive CD4+ T cells from PBMCs. The cell subset or site label on this specimen signifies: CD45RA+ positively selected. The receptor set was obtained from a man between 18 and 35 years old in good health. Some clones in this sample may be carry-over from other donors' samples.

V and J are TRBV18 and TRBJ2-3, with unresolved D. Germline values: CDR1 KGHSH, CDR2 LQKENI. The CDR3 sequence is 14 residues long. V shed 6 bases and J shed 1 base, with 11 bases lying between them. The CDR3 region has the DNA TGTGCCAGCTCCTCCCCTTCCCGCACAGATACGCAGTATTTT. Translation: CASSSPSRTDTQYF.

The chain joins TRBV5-1 to TRBJ2-7; 7 nucleotides line up with TRBD2. The CDR3 is 15 residues long. CDR1 and CDR2 (germline): SGHRS, YFSETQ. Trimming removed 1 base from V and 4 bases from J; junction bases left unmatched: 8. The CDR3 nucleotides are TGCGCCAGCAGCTTGAGCGTGGGAGGGACTTACGAGCAGTACTTC. Translation gives CASSLSVGGTYEQYF.

This clone was counted between two and nine times. This chain connects TRBV29-1 to TRBJ1-1, with TRBD1 as a possible D gene (5 bases). Germline V gives CDR1 SQVTM, CDR2 ANQGSEA. The CDR3 covers 16 residues. V was cut by 4 bases and J by 0 bases, with 18 bases left in between. This chain's CDR3 is CSVAPRGTIMNTEAFF. The CDR3 DNA sequence: TGCAGCGTTGCACCACGGGGGACCATAATGAACACTGAAGCTTTCTTT.

This clone appeared a single time. This chain joins TRBV5-1 and TRBJ2-6, with D possibly being TRBD2 (5 bases). The CDR3 runs to 15 residues. The germline CDR1 and CDR2 sequences are SGHRS and YFSETQ. Trimming shortened V by 4 bases and J by 0 bases, and 8 bases separated the two germline ends. CDR3: CASSLARSGANVLTF. For the CDR3, the DNA is TGCGCCAGCAGCCTAGCCCGCTCTGGGGCCAACGTCCTGACTTTC.

About this clone itself: Other DNA sequences in the sample encode the same CDR3. V usage is TRBV7-2 and J usage is TRBJ2-7; 12 positions agree with TRBD2. The V gene end was trimmed by 4 bases and the J gene end by 4 bases; junction bases not matched to a gene: 5. The CDR3 runs 15 residues. From germline, CDR1 is SGHTA and CDR2 FQGNSA. DNA for the CDR3: TGTGCCAGCAGCTCCTCCGGGACTAGCGGGTACGAGCAGTACTTC. Protein product: CASSSSGTSGYEQYF.

The CDR3 DNA reads as TGTGCCAGCAGTTTTGATAGGGGGCGGTGGGAGCAGTACTTC. Residues: CASSFDRGRWEQYF. The rearrangement joins TRBV28 to TRBJ2-7; TRBD1 agrees at 7 bases. Germline lookup yields CDR1 MDHEN and CDR2 SYDVKM. V was pared by 3 bases and J by 7 bases, with 9 bases of the junction left unmatched. The CDR3 has 14 amino acids.

The chain links TRBV6-5 to TRBJ2-7; maybe TRBD1 (6 bases). Trimming pared 7 bases from V and 7 bases from J, leaving 20 bases between. The CDR3 contains 14 residues. The germline V gene encodes CDR1 MNHEY and CDR2 SVGAGI. CDR3 residues: CASNSRGHSGEQYF. As DNA, the CDR3 is TGTGCCAGCAACTCCAGGGGCCACTCCGGGGAGCAGTACTTC.

V usage is TRBV28 and J usage is TRBJ2-7; TRBD1 matches at 7 bases. The CDR3 covers 14 residues. The trim removed 6 bases at V and 1 base at J, leaving 6 bases unmatched. CDR1 and CDR2 (germline): MDHEN, SYDVKM. CDR3 sequence reads: CASRKGQFSYEQYF. Here the CDR3 DNA reads TGTGCCAGCAGGAAGGGACAGTTTTCCTACGAGCAGTACTTC.

The J gene is TRBJ2-7, the V gene TRBV5-1; TRBD1 aligns across 10 bases. The trim removed 0 bases at V and 0 bases at J, leaving 3 bases unmatched. CDR3 size: 16 residues. Germline assignment: CDR1 SGHRS and CDR2 YFSETQ. The CDR3 loop reads CASSLEGTGVSYEQYF. CDR3 DNA: TGCGCCAGCAGCTTGGAAGGGACAGGGGTCTCCTACGAGCAGTACTTC.

This sequence joins TRBV4-1 and TRBJ1-4, with D tentatively TRBD1 (6 bases). The CDR3 spans 17 residues. Trimming removed 1 base from V and 6 bases from J, with 18 bases in between. Germline V CDR1 and CDR2: MGHRA, YSYEKL. CDR3 DNA: TGCGCCAGCAGCCAAGCGATTACCATTAGGGGGGATGAAAAACTGTTTTTT. Translation gives CASSQAITIRGDEKLFF.

Here the CDR3 DNA reads TGTGCCAGCAGCTTCGGACAGAGCTTTAATGAAAAACTGTTTTTT. Its translation is CASSFGQSFNEKLFF. The V gene is TRBV7-6, the J gene TRBJ1-4; D might be TRBD1 (6 bases). The V and J ends lost 3 bases and 4 bases respectively, with 12 bases between them. Germline loops: CDR1 SGHVS, CDR2 FNYEAQ. This CDR3 is 15 amino acids long.

Turning to this clone: Other nucleotide sequences in the sample specify the same CDR3. The V and J genes are TRBV28 and TRBJ2-1; TRBD2 matches at 8 bases. In germline, CDR1 is MDHEN, CDR2 SYDVKM. V lost 3 bases to trimming and J lost 3 bases; unmatched junction nucleotides: 4. CDR3 size: 15 residues. The CDR3 nucleotides are TGTGCCAGCAGTTTGGGGCTAGCGGGCTACAATGAGCAGTTCTTC. Translated: CASSLGLAGYNEQFF.

V is TRBV15 and J is TRBJ2-5, with unresolved D. V was shortened by 5 bases and J by 2 bases, with 9 bases between the two germline ends. This CDR3 is built from 13 residues. The germline V gene has CDR1 LNHNV and CDR2 YYDKDF (reference sequence). The DNA for the CDR3 is TGTGCCACCAGCGTAGGGCCACAAGAGACCCAGTACTTC. Its translation is CATSVGPQETQYF. The whole variable domain, filled in from reference TRBV15 and TRBJ2-5, reads DAMVIQNPRYQVTQFGKPVTLSCSQTLNHNVMYWYQQKSSQAPKLLFHYYDKDFNNEADTPDNFQSRRPNTSFCFLDIRSPGLGDTAMYLCATSVGPQETQYFGPGTRLLVL.

The J gene is TRBJ2-5, the V gene TRBV11-3; TRBD1 matches 7 bases. CDR3 size: 15 residues. Germline lookup yields CDR1 SGHNT and CDR2 YENEEA. V lost 3 bases to trimming and J lost 3 bases; unmatched junction nucleotides: 7. CDR3 DNA sequence: TGTGCCAGCAGCTTTGTAGGGGGCGGAAAAGAGACCCAGTACTTC. Amino acids: CASSFVGGGKETQYF.

The CDR3 region has the DNA TGTGCCAGCAGCTTATTGCCCGATGGGTCCCTCCACTTT. It is translated as CASSLLPDGSLHF. The V and J genes are TRBV11-2 and TRBJ1-6; D remains unclear. V was pared by 2 bases and J by 14 bases, with 13 bases between. The CDR3 runs to 13 residues. Germline V gene lookup returns CDR1 SGHAT and CDR2 FQNNGV.

The genes are TRBV7-9 and TRBJ1-3, with TRBD1 as a possible D gene (6 bases). The CDR3 loop spans 16 amino acids. In germline, CDR1 is SEHNR, CDR2 FQNEAQ (reference sequence). Trimming removed 4 bases from V and 3 bases from J, with 16 bases in between. CDR3 residues: CASSWTAAVSGNTIYF. The CDR3 region has the DNA TGTGCCAGCAGCTGGACAGCGGCCGTGAGTGGAAACACCATATATTTT.

This clone was recorded only once. The rearrangement links TRBV5-1 to TRBJ2-2, with TRBD2 matching 10 bases. The length of the CDR3 is 16 residues. Germline CDR1 is SGHRS and CDR2 is YFSETQ. J gave up 5 bases and V 4 bases, and 8 bases lay outside the gene matches. CDR3 sequence: CASSPSSGSTTGELFF. CDR3 bases: TGCGCCAGCAGCCCATCTAGCGGGAGTACAACCGGGGAGCTGTTTTTT.

The CDR3 is CASSLWGAGTGVYDEQFF. As DNA, the CDR3 is TGTGCCAGCAGTTTATGGGGGGCCGGGACAGGGGTTTATGATGAGCAGTTCTTC. The J gene is TRBJ2-1, the V gene TRBV28; 10 bases fit TRBD1. The V segment lost 0 bases and the J segment 8 bases; nucleotides outside the gene matches: 13. The CDR3 extends over 18 amino acids. The germline gives CDR1 MDHEN, CDR2 SYDVKM.

The V gene is TRBV5-6, the J gene TRBJ2-5; no clear D. The CDR3 is made up of 13 amino acids. With 3 bases removed from V and 4 bases from J, the gap between germline ends came to 10 bases. The V gene's germline CDR1 is SGHDT and CDR2 YYEEEE. Written as DNA, the CDR3 is TGTGCCAGCAGCTCCGGCCCGTCAGAGACCCAGTACTTC. Its protein is CASSSGPSETQYF.

The rearrangement links TRBV5-1 to TRBJ2-2, with 10 bases lining up with TRBD2. The CDR3 is 15 residues long. The V and J ends lost 6 bases and 2 bases, in that order; junction bases with no gene match: 4. Germline CDR1 reads SGHRS; CDR2 reads YFSETQ. The CDR3 DNA follows: TGCGCCAGCAAATGGACTAGCGGAAACACCGGGGAGCTGTTTTTT. This translates into CASKWTSGNTGELFF.

This chain connects TRBV5-1 to TRBJ2-1; weak D call: TRBD2 (7 bases). Germline values: CDR1 SGHRS, CDR2 YFSETQ. V dropped 3 bases and J dropped 7 bases, with 14 bases sitting between them. This CDR3 contains 14 residues. CDR3 coding DNA: TGCGCCAGCAGCTCTGCTAAGGGGGGGAATGAGCAGTTCTTC. Its translation is CASSSAKGGNEQFF.

V is TRBV6-4 and J is TRBJ2-7, with D unclear. Trimming left V 6 bases short and J 3 bases short, with 6 bases between. Per the germline V gene, CDR1 is MRHNA and CDR2 is SNTAGT. This CDR3 comprises 11 residues. The CDR3 nucleotides read TGTGCCAGCAGACAGATCTACGAGCAGTACTTC. This sequence encodes CASRQIYEQYF.

This chain uses TRBV5-1 with TRBJ2-5; possible D gene TRBD1, 6 bases. The J call is in doubt because the DNA end fits TRBJ2-7 better. Germline V gene lookup returns CDR1 SGHRS and CDR2 YFSETQ. This CDR3 is built from 16 residues. CDR3 nucleotide sequence: TGCGCCAGCAGCTTGGAGCCTACAGGGAGCGCCTACGAGCAGTACTTC. Its protein is CASSLEPTGSAYEQYF.

The chain recombines TRBV7-2 with TRBJ2-1; 12 positions agree with TRBD2. With V trimmed by 4 bases and J by 1 base, 11 bases remained unmatched. The V gene's germline CDR1 is SGHTA and CDR2 FQGNSA. CDR3 length: 19 residues. The CDR3, as DNA: TGTGCCAGCAGCTCCCCAACTAGCGGGAGGCCCAAATCCTACAATGAGCAGTTCTTC. This gives the protein CASSSPTSGRPKSYNEQFF.

The chain recombines TRBV19 with TRBJ2-1, with 10 bases fitting TRBD2. The CDR3 covers 13 residues. After removal of 7 bases from V and 5 bases from J, the junction contained 2 bases not matched to a gene. Germline CDR1 is LNHDA and CDR2 is SQIVND (reference sequence). For the CDR3, the DNA is TGTGCCAGTACCGGACTAGCGGACAATGAGCAGTTCTTC. It translates to CASTGLADNEQFF.